This TCR beta chain is from a study of PD-L1 blockade in urothelial cancer. Study as a whole: Prior chemotherapy ranged from 0 to 3 regimens per patient. Investigators checked blood 3 weeks (second dose) and 6 weeks after treatment start.

Sequencing was performed with immunoSEQ multiplex PCR; in TCRdb, only in-frame clones are kept and a portion is missing. The sample holds tens of thousands of clones, about 86% seen once. The CDR3 extends over 12 amino acids. Germline lookup yields CDR1 MDHEN and CDR2 SYDVKM. V gave up 2 bases and J gave up 1 base, with 3 bases separating them. Described time point: pretreatment peripheral blood. Each patient presented with locally advanced or metastatic urothelial carcinoma. The rearrangement joins TRBV28 to TRBJ2-7; D gene unclear. The sequence was obtained from a man between 60 and 70 years old with urothelial cancer. The input for sequencing was PBMCs, taken around atezolizumab (anti-PD-L1) treatment. CDR3 in DNA: TGTGCCAGCAGTTTAGAGTCCTACGAGCAGTACTTC. Its protein product is CASSLESYEQYF.